The following is a T cell receptor (beta chain) sequence with its context. As yet, its antigen is unknown. These data come from a study of blood T cells in healthy people across ages. General study points: Strong correlation existed between TCR beta diversity and naive T cell percentage.

Using a J-beta primer mix together with a sample-barcoded 5' primer, a second PCR was run for roughly 7 to 12 cycles. Every cDNA molecule carried a tag from a template-switch adaptor bearing 12 random nucleotides. Using its own MiXCR run on the 5' RACE reads, TCRdb lists one record per CDR3 protein. The sample shows 1.2 million to 1.5 million distinct CDR3 sequences, roughly 45% of them seen only once. V lost 5 bases and J lost 6, with 14 bases in between. Germline assignment: CDR1 DFQATT and CDR2 SNEGSKA (reference sequence). There are 13 residues in the CDR3. Peripheral blood was drawn, 7.5 to 10 milliliters per donor.

The receptor was isolated from a woman younger than 30 in good health. The V gene is TRBV20-1, the J gene TRBJ2-1; D gene unclear. The sequencing sample was made of blood. The CDR3 protein is CSALPPSRNEQFF. CDR3 nucleotides: TGCAGTGCTCTCCCGCCCAGTCGCAATGAGCAGTTCTTC.